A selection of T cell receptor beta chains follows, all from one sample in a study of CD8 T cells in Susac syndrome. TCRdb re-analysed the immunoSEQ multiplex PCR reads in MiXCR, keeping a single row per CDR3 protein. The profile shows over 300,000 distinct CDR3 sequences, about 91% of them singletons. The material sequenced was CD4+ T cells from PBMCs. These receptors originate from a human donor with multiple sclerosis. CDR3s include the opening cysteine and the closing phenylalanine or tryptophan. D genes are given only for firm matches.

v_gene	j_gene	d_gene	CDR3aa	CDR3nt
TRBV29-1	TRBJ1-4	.	CSVDGVEKLFF	TGCAGCGTTGACGGGGTTGAAAAACTGTTTTTT
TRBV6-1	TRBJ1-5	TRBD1	CASRPDWRGPRGRPQHF	TGTGCCAGCAGACCCGATTGGAGGGGGCCGAGGGGCCGGCCCCAGCATTTT
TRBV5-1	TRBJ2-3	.	CASSLGLGAPDLAAPDTQYF	TGCGCCAGCAGCTTGGGCTTGGGGGCCCCGGATTTGGCGGCCCCAGATACGCAGTATTTT
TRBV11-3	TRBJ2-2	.	CASSPNLENTGELFF	TGTGCCAGCAGCCCTAACCTTGAGAACACCGGGGAGCTGTTTTTT
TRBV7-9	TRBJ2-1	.	CASSRRQYNEQSF	TGTGCCAGCAGTCGACGACAGTACAATGAGCAGTCCTTC
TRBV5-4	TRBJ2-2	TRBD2	CASSSTWTSGRASNTGELFF	TGTGCCAGCAGCTCAACGTGGACTAGCGGGAGGGCCTCGAACACCGGGGAGCTGTTTTTT
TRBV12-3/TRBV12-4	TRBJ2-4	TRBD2	CASSPPAGRAGIQYF	TGTGCCAGCAGCCCCCCAGCCGGGAGGGCCGGCATTCAGTACTTC
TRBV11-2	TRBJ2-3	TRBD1	CASSKDRGADTQYF	TGTGCCAGCAGCAAGGACAGGGGCGCGGATACGCAGTATTTT
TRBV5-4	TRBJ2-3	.	CASSQAGESTQYF	TGTGCCAGCAGCCAGGCGGGCGAATCTACGCAGTATTTT
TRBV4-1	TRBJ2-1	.	CASSHPVRDLRQFF	TGCGCCAGCAGCCACCCAGTCCGGGACTTGAGGCAGTTCTTC